This record looks at one TCR beta chain sequence and its context. Antigen specificity is unknown. The data derive from a study of T cell responses to AZD1222 COVID-19 vaccine. General study findings and limits: With two AZD1222 doses given, Spike-specific TCR breadth and depth both rose. Of the AZD1222 recipients, only 5 or 6 were seropositive at baseline. Researchers report vaccine-associated CD4 TCRs spanning spike, with dominance at 160-218 and 743-854.

Only in-frame clones appear in the TCRdb table, and some are missing; sequencing was by immunoSEQ multiplex PCR. The sample lists 210,000 or so clones; 94% were seen once. The CDR3 runs to 16 residues. Germline loops: CDR1 LGHNA, CDR2 YNFKEQ. V trimming: 0 bases; J trimming: 9 bases; junction bases outside the gene matches: 8. The material sequenced was peripheral blood, taken 28 days after the second dose of the MenACWY control vaccine. The V call is TRBV4-2, the J call TRBJ1-6, with 7 bases matching TRBD1. This clonotype was obtained from an adult who received the MenACWY meningococcal vaccine as a control. Here the CDR3 DNA reads TGTGCCAGCAGCCAAGAATCCGAGACAGGGTTTTCACCCCTCCACTTT. Translation: CASSQESETGFSPLHF.